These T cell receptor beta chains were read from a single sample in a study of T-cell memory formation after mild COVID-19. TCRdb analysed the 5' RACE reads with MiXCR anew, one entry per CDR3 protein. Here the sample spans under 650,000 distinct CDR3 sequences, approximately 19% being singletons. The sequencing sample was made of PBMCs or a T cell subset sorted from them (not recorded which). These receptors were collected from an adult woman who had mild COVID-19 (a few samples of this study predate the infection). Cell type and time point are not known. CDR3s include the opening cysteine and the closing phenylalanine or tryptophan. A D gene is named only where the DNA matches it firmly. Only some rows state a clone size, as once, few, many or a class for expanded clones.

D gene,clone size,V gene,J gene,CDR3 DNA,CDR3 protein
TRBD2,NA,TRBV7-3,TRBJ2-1,TGTGCCAGCAGTCCCGGGACTAGCGGGGCCGGAGGATACAATGAGCAGTTCTTC,CASSPGTSGAGGYNEQFF
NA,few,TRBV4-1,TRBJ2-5,TGCGCCAGCAGCCGATTCCCCTCTTTGGGGGAGGAGACCCAGTACTTC,CASSRFPSLGEETQYF
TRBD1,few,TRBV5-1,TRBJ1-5,TGCGCCAGCAGCCACCTGGGACAGGGGACGGAGCCCCAGCATTTT,CASSHLGQGTEPQHF
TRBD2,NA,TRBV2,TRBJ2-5,TGTGCCAGCAGTGATCCCTGGCGGGAGGCGGAGACCCAGTACTTC,CASSDPWREAETQYF
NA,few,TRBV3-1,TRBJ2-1,TGTGCCAGCAGCCAAGTCGGGACCCTGGGCACTGAGCAGTTCTTC,CASSQVGTLGTEQFF
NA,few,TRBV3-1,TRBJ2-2,TGTGCCAGCCAGGGCTTCAACACCGGGGAGCTGTTTTTT,CASQGFNTGELFF
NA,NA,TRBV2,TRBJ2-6,TGTGCCAGCAAAGCAGGGGTCAGTGGGGCCAACGTCCTGACTTTC,CASKAGVSGANVLTF
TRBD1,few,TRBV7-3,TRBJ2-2,TGTGCCAGCAGCTCCGGTGGACAGGGACCCGGGGAGCTGTTTTTT,CASSSGGQGPGELFF
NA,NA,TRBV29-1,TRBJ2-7,TGCAGCGTTGAAGATCGGGCGGAGGCGGTCTACGAGCAGTACTTC,CSVEDRAEAVYEQYF
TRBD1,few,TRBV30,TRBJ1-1,TGTGCCTGGAGAATTCTACAGGGGGCTTGGAACACTGAAGCTTTCTTT,CAWRILQGAWNTEAFF
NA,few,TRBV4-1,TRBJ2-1,TGCGCCAGCAGCCAAGGATTTGAAACGGAGCAGTTCTTC,CASSQGFETEQFF
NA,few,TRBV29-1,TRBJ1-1,TGCAGCGTTGAAGTGGGAGGGTTGAACACTGAAGCTTTCTTT,CSVEVGGLNTEAFF
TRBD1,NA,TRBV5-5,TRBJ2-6,TGTGCCAGCAGCTTGGTTGGGACAGGGGGCTCTGGGGCCAACGTCCTGACTTTC,CASSLVGTGGSGANVLTF
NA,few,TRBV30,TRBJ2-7,TGTGCCGCCAGAGCAGGGTGGAGCTCCTACGAGCAGTACTTC,CAARAGWSSYEQYF
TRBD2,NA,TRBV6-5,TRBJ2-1,TGTGCCAGCAGTTACTCTAGCGGGGGGCTCCCCTCCTACAATGAGCAGTTCTTC,CASSYSSGGLPSYNEQFF
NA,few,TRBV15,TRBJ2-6,TGTGCCACCAGCAGGGGTGGCAGGTCACCGTCCGGGGCCAACGTCCTGACTTTC,CATSRGGRSPSGANVLTF
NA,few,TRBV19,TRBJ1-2,TGTGCCAGTAGTATGGGCCCCTGGAATTCCTATGGCTACACCTTC,CASSMGPWNSYGYTF
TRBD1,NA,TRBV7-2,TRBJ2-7,TGTGCCAGCAGCCGACAGGGCTCCGAGCAGTACTTC,CASSRQGSEQYF
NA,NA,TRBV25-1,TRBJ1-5,TGTGCCAGCAGTGAAGGGGGGGAATTGGGTCAGCCCCAGCATTTT,CASSEGGELGQPQHF
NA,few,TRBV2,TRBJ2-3,TGTGCCAGCAGTGAAGAGTACGGGAGCGCAGATACGCAGTATTTT,CASSEEYGSADTQYF
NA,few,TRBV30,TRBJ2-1,TGTGCCTGGAGTGTTGAAGGGATTGGGCAGTTCTTC,CAWSVEGIGQFF
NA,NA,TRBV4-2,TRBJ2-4,TGTGCCAGCAGCCAAGATCTTCGGACTACACTCCAGTTC,CASSQDLRTTLQF
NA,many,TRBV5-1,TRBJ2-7,TGCGCCAGCAGCTTGAGTGGGGGGAACTACGAGCAGTACTTC,CASSLSGGNYEQYF
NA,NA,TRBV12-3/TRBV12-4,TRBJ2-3,TGTGCCAGCAGCTATAACCTAGACATCGGCCATACGCAGTATTTT,CASSYNLDIGHTQYF
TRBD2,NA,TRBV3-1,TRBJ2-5,TGTGCCAGCAGCGGTCTAGCGGGGGAACTCCAAGAGACCCAGTACTTC,CASSGLAGELQETQYF
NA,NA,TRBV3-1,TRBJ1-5,TGTGCCAGCAGCCCTGCCGGAAGGATCAGCCCCCAGCATTTT,CASSPAGRISPQHF
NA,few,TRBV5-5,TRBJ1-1,TGTGCCAGCAGCTACGGGACCCCTGGTGAAGCTTTCTTT,CASSYGTPGEAFF
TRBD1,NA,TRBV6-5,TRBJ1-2,TGTGCCAGCAGTTACGGGGGACAGGGAAACTATGGCTACACCTTC,CASSYGGQGNYGYTF
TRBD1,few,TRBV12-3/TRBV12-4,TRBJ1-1,TGTGCCAGCAGTAACAACAGGGGCGGGGGGGAGGCTTTCTTT,CASSNNRGGGEAFF
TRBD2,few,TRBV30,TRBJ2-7,TGTGCCTGGAATTTTCCGGGACTAGCATACGAGCAGTACTTC,CAWNFPGLAYEQYF
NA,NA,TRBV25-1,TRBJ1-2,TGTGCCAGCAGTGAGAACCGCGGCGGAGGCACCTATGGCTACACCTTC,CASSENRGGGTYGYTF